This TCR beta chain originates from a study of tumor-infiltrating lymphocytes in primary liver carcinoma. The overall study: These patients were men and women whose ages were 30 to 69 years. Each of the growths was stage T1-T3 N0M0, extending about 4.2 to 11 cm across.

Starting material of 450 to 550 ng total RNA yielded TCR beta cDNA via a constant-region primer. Sequencing libraries for TCR beta derived from three nested multiplex PCR rounds that used slightly modified ARM-PCR. Each of the first two PCR rounds ran approximately 10 cycles with TRBV1-TRBV30 forward and C-beta reverse primers. TCRdb called the multiplex PCR reads again in MiXCR, with one record for every CDR3 protein. The data hold about 92,000 distinct CDR3 sequences, with approximately 68% observed a single time. Unsorted bulk tissue, about 19-32 mg of it, served as the source for co-extraction of RNA and DNA. Patients in the cohort were treatment-naive and living with chronic HBV infection. CDR1 is SGHAT, CDR2 FQNNGV, per germline. The CDR3 totals 12 residues. Whole-study results and caveats: Top-250-clone fractions were significantly higher in tumors than in blood (p = 0.039).

Concerning this clonotype itself: Its target is unknown. Its ends do not fully match the called genes, so a read error is possible.

The J gene is TRBJ2-7, the V gene TRBV11-2; D is ambiguous. Sequenced: tumor-adjacent normal liver tissue. The TCR was taken from a man aged 40-55 years with primary liver carcinoma and hepatitis B virus infection. CDR3 loop: CASSLGSYDQYF. The CDR3, as DNA: TGTGCCAGCAGCTTAGGGTCCTATGATCAGTATTTC.